Below, 27 T cell receptor beta chains from the same sample are listed, as sequenced in a study of sequential checkpoint blockade in melanoma (dated by TCRdb to about 2019). Library prep was done by the immunoSEQ multiplex PCR assay. TCRdb re-hosts the immuneACCESS table, in-frame sequences only. Its copies lack some clones; in the studies checked, an unresolved V gene accounts for under half of them, and the cause for the rest is not known. The sample table shows 2,000 to 3,000 clones, and 20% to 25% are seen once. Jointly, the top ten make up 20% to 25% of the sample. Per the publication, the treatment or condition label means: randomized to nivolumab then ipilimumab (arm A) or the reverse (arm B). This sample comprised tumor tissue (inferred from file names), obtained from a patient given nivolumab and ipilimumab in sequence. The source of these receptors is a human donor with melanoma.

This chain connects TRBV28 to TRBJ2-7, with D unclear. This CDR3 comprises 17 residues. Germline values: CDR1 MDHEN, CDR2 SYDVKM. V was trimmed by 3 bases and J by 3 bases, leaving 21 bases between them. As DNA, the CDR3 is TGTGCCAGCAGTTTTCCCCCTACTCCCAGCCGGCTCTACGAGCAGTACTTC. Encoded protein: CASSFPPTPSRLYEQYF.

This rearrangement joins TRBV11-3 to TRBJ2-6; unclear D gene. CDR3 size: 16 residues. Germline-derived CDR1 and CDR2 are SGHNT and YENEEA. V lost 1 base to trimming and J lost 0 bases, with 7 bases between them. CDR3 loop: CASSLVGLSGANVLTF. As DNA, the CDR3 is TGTGCCAGCAGCTTAGTTGGCCTCTCTGGGGCCAACGTCCTGACTTTC.

By share, this clone ranks as large. The genes are TRBV19 and TRBJ1-1, with 9 bases matching TRBD1. The CDR3 is made up of 14 amino acids. J was trimmed by 2 bases and V by 6 bases; bases with no gene match: 4. CDR1 and CDR2 from the germline V gene are LNHDA and SQIVND (reference sequence). The CDR3, as DNA: TGTGCCAGTAGACCACAGGGGGCTAACACTGAAGCTTTCTTT. It codes for CASRPQGANTEAFF.

This clone rates as medium-sized. The J gene is TRBJ2-1, the V gene TRBV11-3; D might be TRBD2 (6 bases). The CDR3 covers 17 residues. V was clipped by 3 bases and J by 5 bases, with 20 bases between them. Germline V gene lookup returns CDR1 SGHNT and CDR2 YENEEA. This CDR3 is CASSFRLRATGDNEQFF. The CDR3 DNA sequence: TGTGCCAGCAGCTTTCGGCTCCGGGCGACGGGGGACAATGAGCAGTTCTTC. Together with reference TRBV11-3 and TRBJ2-1, the CDR3 gives the full variable domain: EAGVVQSPRYKIIEKKQPVAFWCNPISGHNTLYWYLQNLGQGPELLIRYENEEAVDDSQLPKDRFSAERLKGVDSTLKIQPAELGDSAVYLCASSFRLRATGDNEQFFGPGTRLTVL.

This chain connects TRBV18 to TRBJ1-3, with D possibly being TRBD1 (5 bases). V gave up 6 bases and J gave up 0 bases, with 15 bases separating them. This CDR3 region has 16 residues. Per germline, CDR1 KGHSH and CDR2 LQKENI. CDR3 sequence (DNA): TGTGCCAGCTCGCAGCAGGGAGCACTCTCTGGAAACACCATATATTTT. Translated, it gives CASSQQGALSGNTIYF.

This clone was seen more than once but under ten times. The chain is built from TRBV4-1 and TRBJ2-7, with D unresolved. Trimming took off 0 bases at V and 2 bases at J, with 5 bases between the two ends. Germline CDR1 is MGHRA and CDR2 is YSYEKL. The CDR3 loop spans 13 amino acids. The CDR3, as DNA: TGCGCCAGCAGCCAAGATCAGACCTACGAGCAGTACTTC. Translating gives CASSQDQTYEQYF.

This clone was observed many times. The chain links TRBV11-3 to TRBJ2-7, with D perhaps matching TRBD1 (5 bases). Germline V lookup: CDR1 SGHNT, CDR2 YENEEA. The CDR3 has 15 amino acids. With 3 bases removed from V and 3 bases from J, the gap between germline ends came to 15 bases. The CDR3 nucleotides are TGTGCCAGCAGCTTGGGGCCTCCGAGGAACTACGAGCAGTACTTC. This gives the protein CASSLGPPRNYEQYF.

This chain uses TRBV29-1 with TRBJ2-5; weak D call: TRBD1 (6 bases). Trimming shortened V by 4 bases and J by 5 bases, and 11 bases separated the two germline ends. CDR1 and CDR2 (germline): SQVTM, ANQGSEA. The CDR3 loop spans 12 amino acids. The DNA for the CDR3 is TGCAGCGTTGTCTCAGGGGCGGAGACCCAGTACTTC. This encodes CSVVSGAETQYF.

This chain connects TRBV15 to TRBJ1-5; 7 nucleotides align to TRBD1. V was clipped by 3 bases and J by 7 bases; unmatched bases: 6. Germline CDR1 and CDR2: LNHNV and YYDKDF (reference sequence). The CDR3 is made up of 14 amino acids. CDR3 sequence reads: CATSRTGKVQPQHF. The CDR3 DNA is TGTGCCACCAGCAGGACAGGGAAGGTACAGCCCCAGCATTTT.

V and J are TRBV9 and TRBJ1-5, with D unresolved. Germline V gives CDR1 SGDLS, CDR2 YYNGEE. Trimming shortened V by 5 bases and J by 0 bases, and 12 bases separated the two germline ends. This CDR3 contains 15 residues. As DNA, the CDR3 is TGTGCCAGCAGTGAACGGCGGGATAGCAATCAGCCCCAGCATTTT. Translating gives CASSERRDSNQPQHF.

The chain joins TRBV30 to TRBJ1-5, with D possibly TRBD1 on 6 matching bases. CDR3 size: 12 residues. V was cut by 0 bases and J by 7 bases, with 7 bases left in between. Germline assignment: CDR1 GTSNPN and CDR2 SVGIG (reference sequence). CDR3 sequence: CAWSVQGQPQHF. CDR3 sequence (DNA): TGTGCCTGGAGTGTACAGGGACAGCCCCAGCATTTT. The variable domain in full, with the rest retrieved from reference TRBV30 and TRBJ1-5, is SQTIHQWPATLVQPVGSPLSLECTVEGTSNPNLYWYRQAAGRGLQLLFYSVGIGQISSEVPQNLSASRPQDRQFILSSKKLLLSDSGFYLCAWSVQGQPQHFGDGTRLSIL.

This clone counts as medium-sized (0.01 to 0.1%). The chain links TRBV11-3 to TRBJ2-3; D is ambiguous. With 5 bases removed from V and 0 bases from J, the gap between germline ends came to 15 bases. Per the germline V gene, CDR1 is SGHNT and CDR2 is YENEEA. The CDR3 is 16 amino acids. The DNA for the CDR3 is TGTGCCAGCAGCCAAGTACGCCAGTCTAGCACAGATACGCAGTATTTT. The encoded protein is CASSQVRQSSTDTQYF.

This clone is medium-sized (0.01 to 0.1%). The chain combines TRBV12-2 with TRBJ2-3. TRBV12-2 is reported as a pseudogene. The CDR3 is 14 amino acids. CDR3 sequence reads: CATLRKGSTDTQYF. The CDR3 DNA sequence: TGTGCCACTCTCCGAAAAGGTAGCACAGATACGCAGTATTTT.

The rearrangement links TRBV18 to TRBJ1-1; D is uncertain. The germline V and J ends were trimmed by 8 bases and 4 bases, with 17 bases remaining between them. CDR1 is KGHSH, CDR2 LQKENI, per germline. CDR3 length: 14 residues. For the CDR3, the DNA is TGTGCCAGCCTTCCCGGGCAGGCCGGCACTGAAGCTTTCTTT. Translating gives CASLPGQAGTEAFF.

The sample holds a few counts of this clone. The chain employs TRBV4-1 and TRBJ1-3, with D maybe TRBD1 (5 bases). Between the trimmed V and J ends, which lost 4 bases and 0 bases, there was a span of 10 bases. CDR3 length: 15 amino acids. CDR1 and CDR2 from the germline V gene are MGHRA and YSYEKL. CDR3 region: CASSRDASSGNTIYF. CDR3 DNA: TGCGCCAGCAGCCGGGACGCAAGCTCTGGAAACACCATATATTTT.

There are a few counts of this clone. Read data end 1 residue before the CDR3 end; the end is taken from the germline J gene. The rearrangement uses TRBV10-3 and TRBJ1-2; TRBD1 aligns across 10 bases. Germline V gene lookup returns CDR1 ENHRY and CDR2 SYGVKD. The V and J ends lost 0 bases and 4 bases, in that order; junction bases with no gene match: 2. This CDR3 comprises 15 residues. The DNA read from the CDR3 is TGTGCCATCAGTGAGTCAGGACAGGGGGTCTATGGCTACACC. This sequence encodes CAISESGQGVYGYT. The CDR3 reads in full as CAISESGQGVYGYTF.

The chain employs TRBV5-1 and TRBJ1-4, with a weak D call TRBD1 (5 bases). The CDR3 length is 14 residues. Germline CDR1 and CDR2: SGHRS and YFSETQ. V was shortened by 2 bases and J by 4 bases, with 9 bases between the two germline ends. Here the CDR3 DNA reads TGCGCCAGCAGCTTCTTAGGGGTTAATGAAAAACTGTTTTTT. This translates into CASSFLGVNEKLFF. Filled out from reference TRBV5-1 and TRBJ1-4, the complete variable domain reads KAGVTQTPRYLIKTRGQQVTLSCSPISGHRSVSWYQQTPGQGLQFLFEYFSETQRNKGNFPGRFSGRQFSNSRSEMNVSTLELGDSALYLCASSFLGVNEKLFFGSGTQLSVL.

J is TRBJ2-5 and V is TRBV6-8; 12 nucleotides line up with TRBD2. Germline loops: CDR1 MNHGY, CDR2 SAAAGT. The CDR3 is made up of 15 amino acids. The V and J ends lost 5 bases and 4 bases, in that order; junction bases with no gene match: 5. The CDR3, as DNA: TGTGCCAGCAGTCTCGGACTAGCGGGGAGAGAGACCCAGTACTTC. This encodes CASSLGLAGRETQYF.

The V call is TRBV28, the J call TRBJ2-1; 8 bases agree with TRBD2. Per germline, CDR1 MDHEN and CDR2 SYDVKM. V trimming: 2 bases; J trimming: 8 bases; junction bases outside the gene matches: 14. The CDR3 totals 17 residues. The CDR3 spells CASSLRYPTSAMDEQFF. For the CDR3, the DNA is TGTGCCAGCAGTTTAAGGTACCCGACTAGCGCTATGGATGAGCAGTTCTTC.

The CDR3 DNA reads TGCGCCAGCAGCCAAGAAGCATTGCAGGAGGGGAATGAGCAGTTCTTC. This sequence encodes CASSQEALQEGNEQFF. The chain combines TRBV4-1 with TRBJ2-1; TRBD2 might be the D (6 bases). Looked up from germline, CDR1 is MGHRA and CDR2 is YSYEKL. The CDR3 extends over 16 amino acids. Trimming left V 0 bases short and J 7 bases short, with 16 bases between.

In its sample, this clone was seen a few times. The chain combines TRBV28 with TRBJ1-2, with a weak D call TRBD1 (5 bases). The CDR3 has 13 amino acids. Germline CDR1 MDHEN, CDR2 SYDVKM. V gave up 4 bases and J gave up 5 bases, with 11 bases separating them. CDR3 in amino acids: CASSSDIGYGYTF. CDR3 coding DNA: TGTGCCAGCAGTTCGGACATCGGTTATGGCTACACCTTC.

This clone is judged medium-sized. Germline is not matched at one junction end, which may reflect a read error. This rearrangement joins TRBV6-8 to TRBJ2-1; TRBD1 matches at 8 bases. CDR1 and CDR2 (germline): MNHGY, SAAAGT. The CDR3 runs 15 residues. In DNA form, the CDR3 reads TGTGCCATCAGTGTCGGACAGGGTGCCTACAATGAGCAGTTCTTC. This translates into CAISVGQGAYNEQFF.

This clone was detected many times. This rearrangement joins TRBV11-3 to TRBJ2-2, with D maybe TRBD2 (6 bases). This CDR3 is 16 amino acids long. V lost 3 bases and J 1 base, leaving 12 bases between the germline ends. Germline assignment: CDR1 SGHNT and CDR2 YENEEA. CDR3: CASSLGGLLNTGELFF. CDR3 DNA sequence: TGTGCCAGCAGCTTGGGTGGACTACTGAACACCGGGGAGCTGTTTTTT.

This clone has more than one count but fewer than ten. This chain joins TRBV4-1 and TRBJ1-3; D remains ambiguous. Deletions cut 1 base from V and 0 bases from J, with 10 bases between. Germline values: CDR1 MGHRA, CDR2 YSYEKL. The CDR3 runs 16 residues. CDR3 in DNA: TGCGCCAGCAGCCAAGTGAAGTGGAGCTCTGGAAACACCATATATTTT. This encodes CASSQVKWSSGNTIYF.

The sample holds many counts of this clone. The chain carries TRBV11-3 and TRBJ1-1; D remains ambiguous. This CDR3 spans 15 amino acids. Germline V gene sequence: CDR1 SGHNT, CDR2 YENEEA. The ends were cut back, 5 bases at V and 3 bases at J, with 16 bases in the middle. CDR3 protein: CASSRKTGIDTEAFF. The CDR3 DNA reads as TGTGCCAGCAGCCGCAAGACCGGAATCGACACTGAAGCTTTCTTT.

Sample share makes this clone medium-sized. The chain couples TRBV6-8 to TRBJ2-7; the D gene is possibly TRBD1 (6 bases). The CDR3 is 14 residues long. The germline gives CDR1 MNHGY, CDR2 SAAAGT. V was shortened by 5 bases and J by 3 bases, with 14 bases between the two germline ends. The CDR3 is CASSAEGRGYEQYF. The CDR3 DNA sequence: TGTGCCAGCAGTGCAGAAGGCAGGGGCTACGAGCAGTACTTC.

The chain uses TRBV18 and TRBJ2-3; weak D call: TRBD1 (5 bases). Trimming stripped 4 bases from V and 3 bases from J, with 14 bases between. The length of the CDR3 is 15 residues. Per the germline V gene, CDR1 is KGHSH and CDR2 is LQKENI. The CDR3 nucleotides are TGTGCCAGCTCACTTAATGGGGCGACGACAGATACGCAGTATTTT. Protein: CASSLNGATTDTQYF.